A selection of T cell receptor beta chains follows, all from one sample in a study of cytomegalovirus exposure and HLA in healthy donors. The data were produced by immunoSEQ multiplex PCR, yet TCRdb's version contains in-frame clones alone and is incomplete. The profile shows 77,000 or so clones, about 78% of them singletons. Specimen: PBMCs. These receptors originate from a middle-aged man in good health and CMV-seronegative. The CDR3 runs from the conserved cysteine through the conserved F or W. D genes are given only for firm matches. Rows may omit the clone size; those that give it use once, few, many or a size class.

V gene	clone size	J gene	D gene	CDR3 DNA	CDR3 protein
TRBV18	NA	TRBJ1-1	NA	TGTGCCAGCTCACCCTCAGGGGATGAAGCTTTCTTT	CASSPSGDEAFF
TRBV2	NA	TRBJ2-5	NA	TGTGCCAGCAGTGGGGGGGTTGGGGAAGAGACCCAGTACTTC	CASSGGVGEETQYF
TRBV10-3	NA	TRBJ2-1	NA	TGTGCCATCGGCAGGGTCGATGAGCAGTTCTTC	CAIGRVDEQFF
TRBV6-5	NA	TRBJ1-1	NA	TGTGCCAGCAGTTATCGGAACACTGAAGCTTTCTTT	CASSYRNTEAFF
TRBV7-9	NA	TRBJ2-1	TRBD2	TGTGCCAGCAGCTTAGTGAGACTAGCGGATAAAGGGAATGAGCAGTTCTTC	CASSLVRLADKGNEQFF
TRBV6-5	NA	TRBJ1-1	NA	TGTGCCAGTTTTTACACGGGGAACACTGAAGCTTTCTTT	CASFYTGNTEAFF
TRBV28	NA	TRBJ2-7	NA	TGTGCCAGCAGTCTGGCCCCGGGACAAGACTACGAGCAGTACTTC	CASSLAPGQDYEQYF
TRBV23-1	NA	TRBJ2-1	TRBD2	TGCGCCAGCAGTCAGCAGGGCGCAGCGGGGATCAACAATGAGCAGTTCTTC	CASSQQGAAGINNEQFF
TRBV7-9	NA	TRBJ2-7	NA	TGTTCCAGCAGCCCAGGATACGAGCAGTACTTC	CSSSPGYEQYF
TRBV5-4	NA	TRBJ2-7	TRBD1	TGTGCCAGCAGCTTGGGACAGGGATCCGAGCACGAGCAGTACTTC	CASSLGQGSEHEQYF
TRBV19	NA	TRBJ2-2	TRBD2	TGTGCCAGTGACCCTAGCGGGAGGACCGGGGAGCTGTTTTTT	CASDPSGRTGELFF
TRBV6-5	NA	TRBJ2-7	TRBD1	TGTGCCAGCAGGACAGGGCTGGAGGTCGAGCAGTACTTC	CASRTGLEVEQYF
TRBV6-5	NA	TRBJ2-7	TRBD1	TGTGCCAGCAGTTACTCGGGGACAGGGGACTACGAGCAGTACTTC	CASSYSGTGDYEQYF
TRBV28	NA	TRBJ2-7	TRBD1	TGTGCCAGCGAACCAGAACGGGACAGCGCCTCCTACGAGCAGTACTTC	CASEPERDSASYEQYF
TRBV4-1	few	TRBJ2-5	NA	TGCGCCAGCAGCCAAGATTTTTGGGCTTCCCAAGAGACCCAGTACTTC	CASSQDFWASQETQYF
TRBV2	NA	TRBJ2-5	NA	TGTGCCAGCAGTGAAGGTGGGCCCAGGGTCCAGTACTTC	CASSEGGPRVQYF
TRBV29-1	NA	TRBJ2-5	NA	TGCAGCGTTGGACACAGGGGGGGCCAAGAGACCCAGTACTTC	CSVGHRGGQETQYF
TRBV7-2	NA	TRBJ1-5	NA	TGTGCCAGCAGCTTAGTCTCCCAGGGAGGTCAGCCCCAGCATTTT	CASSLVSQGGQPQHF
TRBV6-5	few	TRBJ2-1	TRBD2	TGTGCCAGCAGTGTCGGCAGCGGGAGCTACAATGAGCAGTTCTTC	CASSVGSGSYNEQFF
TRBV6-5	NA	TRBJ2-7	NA	TGTGCCAGCAGTCCGCGAAGTGCCTACGAGCAGTACTTC	CASSPRSAYEQYF
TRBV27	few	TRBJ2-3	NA	TGTGCCAGCAGTCCCCATAGCCCCCTTACGCAGTATTTT	CASSPHSPLTQYF
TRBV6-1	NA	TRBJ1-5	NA	TGTGCCAGCAGTGAAAGGGCCTCCAGGGTGAGCAATCAGCCCCAGCATTTT	CASSERASRVSNQPQHF
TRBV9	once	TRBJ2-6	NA	TGTGCCAGCAGCGCTGTATCTATCGCTGGGGCCAACGGCCTGACTTTC	CASSAVSIAGANGLTF
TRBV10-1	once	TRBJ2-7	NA	TGCGCCAGCGGTGGGACTGGGCGTTACGAGCAGTACTTC	CASGGTGRYEQYF
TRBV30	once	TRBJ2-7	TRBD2	TGTGCCTGGAGTGTACCCCGGGGGGTCTCCTACGAGCAGTACTTC	CAWSVPRGVSYEQYF
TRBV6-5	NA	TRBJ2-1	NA	TGTGCCGGCAGCCCGGCAGGTGCCTACAATGAGCAGTTCTTC	CAGSPAGAYNEQFF
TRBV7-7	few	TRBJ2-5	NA	TGTGCTAGCAGCCCCCCAGGGACACCCCAAGAGACCCAGTACTTC	CASSPPGTPQETQYF
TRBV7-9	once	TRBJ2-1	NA	TGTGCCAGCAGCCCACCGGGACTTTACGGGGGCAATGAGCAGTTCTTC	CASSPPGLYGGNEQFF
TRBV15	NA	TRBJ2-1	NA	TGTGCCACCAGCAGATCCCCGGGATTCAATGAGCAGTTCTTC	CATSRSPGFNEQFF
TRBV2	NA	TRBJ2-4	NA	TGTGCCAGCAGCGAACAGGGATACTCCTCTAAGTTC	CASSEQGYSSKF
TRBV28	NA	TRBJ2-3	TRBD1	TGTGCCAGCAGTCCCGGGACAGGGGGAGATACGCAGTATTTT	CASSPGTGGDTQYF
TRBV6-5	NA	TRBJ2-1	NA	TGTGCCAGCTTCCCCAGGGCTCACAATGAGCAGTTCTTC	CASFPRAHNEQFF
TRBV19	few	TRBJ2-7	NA	TGTGCCAGTAGTATTCAGGGGCGGTACTCCGAGCAGTACTTC	CASSIQGRYSEQYF
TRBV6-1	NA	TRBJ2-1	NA	TGTGCCAGCGCCCCGGGGTTAGAGGCAAATGAGCAGTTCTTC	CASAPGLEANEQFF
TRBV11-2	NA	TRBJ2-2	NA	TGTGCCAGCAGCCAATGGACAGCGGTGGGCGGGGAGCTGTTTTTT	CASSQWTAVGGELFF
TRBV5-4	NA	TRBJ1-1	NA	TGTGCCAGCAGCTTAGACCTGGAGGGGTTTGCTTTCTTT	CASSLDLEGFAFF
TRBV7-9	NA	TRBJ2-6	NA	TGTGCCAGCAGCTTTCACCTTACTGGGGCCAACGGCCTGACTTTC	CASSFHLTGANGLTF
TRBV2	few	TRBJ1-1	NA	TGTGCCAGCGATAAGAACAGGAGAGAAGCTTTCTTT	CASDKNRREAFF
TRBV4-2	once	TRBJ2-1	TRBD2	TGTGCCAGCAGCCAAGATCTCAGGACTAGCGGCTCCAATGAGCAGTTCTTC	CASSQDLRTSGSNEQFF
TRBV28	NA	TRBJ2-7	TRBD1	TGTGCCAGCAGTTTAGGAGGACAGGGAACCTACGAGCAGTACTTC	CASSLGGQGTYEQYF
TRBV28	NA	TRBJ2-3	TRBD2	TGTGCCAGCAGTTTTGGAGCGGGACGCACAGATACGCAGTATTTT	CASSFGAGRTDTQYF
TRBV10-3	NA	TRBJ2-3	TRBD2	TGTGCCATCAAGAAACTAGCGGACACAGATACGCAGTATTTT	CAIKKLADTDTQYF
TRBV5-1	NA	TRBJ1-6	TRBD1	TGCGCCAGCAGCAGGGGACAGGCTAATTCACCCCTCCACTTT	CASSRGQANSPLHF
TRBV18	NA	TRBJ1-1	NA	TGTGCCAGCTCACCGTGGGCTACACCTGCGCTGAACACTGAAGCTTTCTTT	CASSPWATPALNTEAFF
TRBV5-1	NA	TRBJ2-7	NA	TGCGCCAGCAGCTTGGCGGGTGGGTCCTACGAGCAGTACTTC	CASSLAGGSYEQYF
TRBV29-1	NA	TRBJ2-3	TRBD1	TGCAGCGAAGGGGGACAGGGAACAGATACGCAGTATTTT	CSEGGQGTDTQYF
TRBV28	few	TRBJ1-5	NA	TGTGCCAGCAGTTTTGGACAGCCTTATCAGCCCCAGCATTTT	CASSFGQPYQPQHF
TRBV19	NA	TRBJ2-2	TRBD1	TGTGCCAGTAAACGGGACAGCGTCACCGGGGAGCTGTTTTTT	CASKRDSVTGELFF
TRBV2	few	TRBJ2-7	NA	TGTGCCACCCGGGGGAGAGTCGTCTCCGAGCAGTACTTC	CATRGRVVSEQYF
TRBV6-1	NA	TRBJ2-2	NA	TGTGCCAGCAGTCAGGGGACCGGGGAGCTGTTTTTT	CASSQGTGELFF
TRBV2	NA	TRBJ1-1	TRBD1	TGTGCCAGCAGTGAAGCGGGATCGACAGGGACCACTGAAGCTTTCTTT	CASSEAGSTGTTEAFF
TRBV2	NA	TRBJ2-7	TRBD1	TGTGCCAGCAGTGACAGGGGGTACTCCTACGAGCAGTACTTC	CASSDRGYSYEQYF
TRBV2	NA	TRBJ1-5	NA	TGTGCCAGCAGTGATAATAGCAATCAGCCCCAGCATTTT	CASSDNSNQPQHF
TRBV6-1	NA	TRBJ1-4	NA	TGTGCCAGCAGTGACCTCCTCGGGAAAAAACTGTTTTTT	CASSDLLGKKLFF